This T cell receptor beta chain was observed in a study of breast tumors, draining lymph nodes, adjacent tissues. The study, taken as a whole, reports: Data only fit, rather than demonstrated, lymph node origin of most tumor T cells. Compared with lymph nodes, tumors were less diverse; compared with nontumor tissue, more.

One entry per CDR3 protein, called by TCRdb with MiXCR from the multiplex PCR reads. Of approximately 130,000 distinct CDR3 sequences detected, approximately 22% appear once; the ten largest clones hold 2.2%. The trim removed 4 bases at V and 5 bases at J, leaving 6 bases unmatched. The CDR3 totals 16 residues. Germline-derived CDR1 and CDR2 are SGDLS and YYNGEE. The lymph nodes were axillary draining lymph nodes from breast cancer patients. Notes on this clonotype: Antigen specificity is unknown. A much bigger clone sits one base away, suggesting this may be a read error. The CDR3 end shows no conserved phenylalanine or tryptophan, and so a read error is likely.

This chain connects TRBV9 to TRBJ2-1; 13 nucleotides line up with TRBD2. This clonotype was sampled from a female donor with breast cancer. Some clones in this sample may be carry-over from other donors' samples. Sequenced material: axillary lymph node tissue. CDR3 region: CASSKTSGRAHNEQFL. CDR3 sequence (DNA): TGTGCCAGCAGCAAAACTAGCGGGAGGGCCCACAATGAGCAGTTCCTC.